These 29 T cell receptor beta chains came from one sample sequenced in a study of blood T cell repertoires in COVID-19 (dated by TCRdb to about 2020). Libraries came from the immunoSEQ multiplex PCR assay. TCRdb took over this immuneACCESS table, retaining in-frame rearrangements with V and J assigned. Such tables are incomplete; in checked studies, under half of the missing clones stem from an unresolved V gene, and the remainder is unexplained. The sample table shows around 100,000 clones, and over 75% are seen once. The ten most abundant clones make up about 5% of the sample. Source material: peripheral blood. Every receptor here comes from a woman over 75 with acute or convalescent COVID-19.

The J gene is TRBJ2-1, the V gene TRBV14; 13 bases map to TRBD2. CDR1 is SGHDN, CDR2 FVKESK, per germline. After removal of 4 bases from V and 8 bases from J, the junction contained 2 bases not matched to a gene. The CDR3 totals 14 residues. As DNA, the CDR3 is TGTGCCAGCAGCCGACTAGCGGGGGGAGATGAGCAGTTCTTC. It encodes CASSRLAGGDEQFF.

V is TRBV25-1 and J is TRBJ1-1; D may be TRBD1 (5 bases). V lost 4 bases to trimming and J lost 6 bases, with 12 bases between them. CDR3 size: 13 residues. Per the germline V gene, CDR1 is MGHDK and CDR2 is SYGVNS. The CDR3 coding sequence is TGTGCCAGCAGTGCGCTTTGGGGGGCTGAAGCTTTCTTT. Translating gives CASSALWGAEAFF.

V usage is TRBV9 and J usage is TRBJ2-5; D is possibly TRBD2 (7 bases). Germline values: CDR1 SGDLS, CDR2 YYNGEE. Trimming took off 3 bases at V and 5 bases at J, with 20 bases between the two ends. The CDR3 has 16 amino acids. The CDR3 here is CASSAWGGTPRETQYF. In DNA, the CDR3 is TGTGCCAGCAGCGCCTGGGGGGGGACACCTCGGGAGACCCAGTACTTC.

This clone was observed a single time. The rearrangement links TRBV12-3 or TRBV12-4 to TRBJ1-5; no clear D gene. The V end was cut by 5 bases, the J end by 4 bases, with 6 bases between. CDR3 length: 12 amino acids. The CDR3 is CASSIQNQPQHF. CDR3 DNA: TGTGCCAGCAGTATCCAGAATCAGCCCCAGCATTTT.

This clone occurred once. The chain employs TRBV30 and TRBJ1-4, with D uncertain. Germline V gives CDR1 GTSNPN, CDR2 SVGIG (reference sequence). Trimming cost V 0 bases and J 5 bases, with 4 bases left between them. The CDR3 length is 12 residues. CDR3 sequence: CAWSVQNEKLFF. CDR3 coding DNA: TGTGCCTGGAGTGTACAGAATGAAAAACTGTTTTTT.

V usage is TRBV7-9 and J usage is TRBJ2-1, with 12 nucleotides matching TRBD2. V shed 2 bases, J shed 9 bases, and the junction held 5 bases outside the gene matches. The CDR3 length is 15 residues. Germline V gene data show CDR1 as SEHNR and CDR2 as FQNEAQ (reference sequence). The CDR3 loop is CASSLLLAGGPEQFF. The CDR3 bases are TGTGCCAGCAGCTTATTACTAGCGGGAGGTCCTGAGCAGTTCTTC.

V gene TRBV27 combines with J gene TRBJ1-5; D unclear. V gave up 0 bases and J gave up 0 bases, with 9 bases separating them. The CDR3 totals 16 residues. CDR1 MNHEY and CDR2 SMNVEV come from the germline V gene (reference sequence). CDR3 sequence: CASSLSSGSSNQPQHF. CDR3 DNA: TGTGCCAGCAGTTTATCAAGCGGGTCTAGCAATCAGCCCCAGCATTTT.

CDR3 sequence: CASSPRGQAGEAPLHF. For the CDR3, the DNA is TGTGCCAGCAGCCCACGAGGACAGGCAGGGGAGGCACCCCTCCACTTT. The chain combines TRBV7-6 with TRBJ1-6, with TRBD1 matching 7 bases. The CDR3 covers 16 residues. The V and J ends lost 5 bases and 11 bases, in that order; junction bases with no gene match: 15. The germline V gene encodes CDR1 SGHVS and CDR2 FNYEAQ.

The J gene is TRBJ2-7, the V gene TRBV5-1, with 9 bases identical to TRBD1. Germline trimming cut 4 bases from V and 4 bases from J; bases unmatched to any gene: 15. This CDR3 comprises 17 residues. Germline V gives CDR1 SGHRS, CDR2 YFSETQ. In nucleotides, the CDR3 is TGCGCCAGCAGCACTAGGGACAGGGATACTGGTGCATACGAGCAGTACTTC. This sequence encodes CASSTRDRDTGAYEQYF. Full variable domain (missing parts from reference TRBV5-1 and TRBJ2-7): KAGVTQTPRYLIKTRGQQVTLSCSPISGHRSVSWYQQTPGQGLQFLFEYFSETQRNKGNFPGRFSGRQFSNSRSEMNVSTLELGDSALYLCASSTRDRDTGAYEQYFGPGTRLTVT.

This chain uses TRBV7-2 with TRBJ1-1, with 10 nucleotides matching TRBD1. J lost 5 bases, V lost 4 bases, and 4 bases had no gene match. The CDR3 spans 14 residues. Looked up from germline, CDR1 is SGHTA and CDR2 is FQGNSA. CDR3 in amino acids: CASSSRQGATEAFF. CDR3 nucleotide sequence: TGTGCCAGCAGCTCTAGACAGGGGGCGACTGAAGCTTTCTTT.

This chain connects TRBV5-1 to TRBJ2-7; 10 bases map to TRBD1. The germline V gene has CDR1 SGHRS and CDR2 YFSETQ. With 4 bases clipped from V and 4 bases from J, the junction kept 8 bases outside the gene matches. The length of the CDR3 is 15 residues. CDR3 DNA: TGCGCCAGCAGCGAAAGACAGGGGGCTGTATACGAGCAGTACTTC. Translation gives CASSERQGAVYEQYF.

The V and J genes are TRBV30 and TRBJ2-1; possible D gene TRBD1, 6 bases. CDR1 and CDR2 (germline): GTSNPN, SVGIG (reference sequence). Trimming shortened V by 0 bases and J by 10 bases, and 16 bases separated the two germline ends. The CDR3 runs 14 residues. In DNA form, the CDR3 reads TGTGCCTGGAGTGTAGAGTTGGGTCAGGGGGAGCAGTTCTTC. This sequence encodes CAWSVELGQGEQFF.

The chain couples TRBV18 to TRBJ2-5, with D possibly matching TRBD1 (5 bases). CDR3 length equals 14 residues. The V gene's germline CDR1 is KGHSH and CDR2 LQKENI. V gave up 2 bases and J gave up 4 bases, with 11 bases separating them. CDR3 sequence (DNA): TGTGCCAGCTCACCAGCGACAGCGCGAGAGACCCAGTACTTC. Translation: CASSPATARETQYF.

The V and J genes are TRBV5-1 and TRBJ2-7; tentatively, D is TRBD2 (6 bases). This CDR3 contains 14 residues. Germline-derived CDR1 and CDR2 are SGHRS and YFSETQ. The germline V and J ends were trimmed by 4 bases and 2 bases, with 13 bases remaining between them. Here the CDR3 reads CASSPGTPPYEQYF. DNA of the CDR3: TGCGCCAGCAGCCCCGGGACTCCGCCCTACGAGCAGTACTTC.

This chain connects TRBV15 to TRBJ2-1; 11 bases fit TRBD2. Germline assignment: CDR1 LNHNV and CDR2 YYDKDF (reference sequence). The junction had 5 bases not matched to a gene; V was cut back by 5 bases and J by 5 bases. The CDR3 has 15 residues. The CDR3 here is CATSVPGLADNEQFF. In DNA form, the CDR3 reads TGTGCCACCAGCGTACCGGGACTAGCGGACAATGAGCAGTTCTTC.

The chain joins TRBV6-1 to TRBJ1-2; tentatively, D is TRBD1 (5 bases). CDR3 size: 16 residues. In germline, CDR1 is MNHNS, CDR2 SASEGT. The germline V and J ends were trimmed by 0 bases and 7 bases, with 18 bases remaining between them. For the CDR3, the DNA is TGTGCCAGCAGTGAAGCACACAGGTTTTCAGAAGGTGGCTACACCTTC. It codes for CASSEAHRFSEGGYTF.

V gene TRBV10-3 combines with J gene TRBJ1-2; a possible D gene is TRBD1 (6 bases). CDR3 length equals 14 residues. The V gene's germline CDR1 is ENHRY and CDR2 SYGVKD. V lost 7 bases to trimming and J lost 7 bases, with 19 bases between them. The CDR3 DNA reads TGTGCCATCACCCGGGACACGGCCGGAGGTGGCTACACCTTC. Translated, it gives CAITRDTAGGGYTF.

The rearrangement uses TRBV6-5 and TRBJ2-7; D is perhaps TRBD1 (6 bases). Deletions cut 8 bases from V and 2 bases from J, with 13 bases between. The V gene's germline CDR1 is MNHEY and CDR2 SVGAGI. CDR3 size: 13 residues. The DNA of the CDR3 is TGTGCCAGCCCCCGGGACACAACCTACGAGCAGTACTTC. This encodes CASPRDTTYEQYF.

V and J are TRBV5-1 and TRBJ1-2; 7 bases match TRBD1. This CDR3 has 13 amino acids. V shed 1 base and J 6 bases; nucleotides not matched to a gene: 3. Germline V gene data show CDR1 as SGHRS and CDR2 as YFSETQ. The DNA for the CDR3 is TGCGCCAGCAGCTTGACCGGGACAGATGGCTACACCTTC. This encodes CASSLTGTDGYTF.

The rearrangement joins TRBV6-1 to TRBJ2-7; D unresolved. The germline V gene has CDR1 MNHNS and CDR2 SASEGT. V was clipped by 2 bases and J by 1 base, with 9 bases between them. The CDR3 has 14 amino acids. The CDR3 sequence: CASSETYQSYEQYF. In nucleotides, the CDR3 is TGTGCCAGCAGTGAAACGTACCAGTCCTACGAGCAGTACTTC.

The chain couples TRBV6-5 to TRBJ2-2, with 7 bases matching TRBD1. The germline CDR1 and CDR2 sequences are MNHEY and SVGAGI. The junction had 2 bases not matched to a gene; V was cut back by 4 bases and J by 6 bases. The CDR3 loop spans 13 amino acids. The CDR3 DNA follows: TGTGCCAGCAGTTCAAGGGGGCCCGGGGAGCTGTTTTTT. Translation gives CASSSRGPGELFF.

The chain carries TRBV2 and TRBJ2-5, with TRBD2 matching over 9 bases. The J segment lost 5 bases and the V segment lost 6 bases, leaving 10 bases of the junction unmatched. The CDR3 spans 15 residues. Germline V gene data show CDR1 as SNHLY and CDR2 as FYNNEI. The CDR3 nucleotides read TGTGCCAGCAGGGCTAGCGGGGCCCCAGGGGAGACCCAGTACTTC. It yields the protein CASRASGAPGETQYF.

In its sample, this clone was seen once. This chain connects TRBV6-5 to TRBJ1-4; no clear D. CDR3 length: 13 residues. Germline V lookup: CDR1 MNHEY, CDR2 SVGAGI. V was trimmed by 5 bases and J by 5 bases, leaving 9 bases between them. CDR3 loop: CASSTDTNEKLFF. CDR3 nucleotides: TGTGCCAGCAGTACTGACACGAATGAAAAACTGTTTTTT.

V and J are TRBV2 and TRBJ2-7; TRBD2 agrees at 15 bases. Losses at the gene ends were 6 bases for V and 6 bases for J; bases not matched to a gene: 9. The CDR3 is 16 residues long. Germline assignment: CDR1 SNHLY and CDR2 FYNNEI. The CDR3 bases are TGTGCCAGCAGCCCGGGACTAGCGGGAGGAAGATCCGAGCAGTACTTC. The encoded protein is CASSPGLAGGRSEQYF.

CDR3 sequence: CASSPDRTSLGYTF. CDR3 DNA: TGTGCCAGCAGCCCGGACAGGACCTCCTTGGGCTACACCTTC. V and J are TRBV6-2 or TRBV6-3 and TRBJ1-2; TRBD1 agrees at 7 bases. Trimming took 6 bases from V and 8 from J; bases not matched to a gene: 12. The CDR3 extends over 14 amino acids. Germline CDR1 is MNHEY and CDR2 is SVGEGT.

The genes are TRBV9 and TRBJ2-5; TRBD2 might be the D (6 bases). CDR3 length: 15 amino acids. Trimming stripped 4 bases from V and 5 bases from J, with 18 bases between. Per germline, CDR1 SGDLS and CDR2 YYNGEE. The DNA of the CDR3 is TGTGCCAGCAGCACGTCGGGGGAAGGCGCTGAGACCCAGTACTTC. It codes for CASSTSGEGAETQYF. The variable domain in full, with the rest retrieved from reference TRBV9 and TRBJ2-5, is DSGVTQTPKHLITATGQRVTLRCSPRSGDLSVYWYQQSLDQGLQFLIQYYNGEERAKGNILERFSAQQFPDLHSELNLSSLELGDSALYFCASSTSGEGAETQYFGPGTRLLVL.

This chain joins TRBV3-1 (or the pseudogene TRBV3-2) and TRBJ2-1; D unresolved. Trimming removed 4 bases from V and 0 bases from J, with 13 bases in between. The CDR3 consists of 16 residues. CDR1 is LGHDT, CDR2 YNNKEL, per germline (reference sequence). The CDR3 sequence: CASSLLPSSSYNEQFF. CDR3 sequence (DNA): TGTGCCAGCAGCCTCCTTCCCTCGAGCTCCTACAATGAGCAGTTCTTC.

The J gene is TRBJ2-1, the V gene TRBV7-3, with unresolved D. Germline V gene sequence: CDR1 SGHTA, CDR2 FQGTGA. V gave up 5 bases and J gave up 0 bases, with 14 bases separating them. The CDR3 totals 16 residues. CDR3 sequence reads: CASSETLQLSYNEQFF. CDR3 nucleotide sequence: TGTGCCAGCAGCGAAACGTTACAGCTCTCCTACAATGAGCAGTTCTTC.

The gene calls are TRBV7-8 and TRBJ1-1, with D maybe TRBD1 (5 bases). Germline-derived CDR1 and CDR2 are SGHVS and FQNEAQ. Trimming took 5 bases from V and 1 from J, leaving 11 bases between them. The CDR3 contains 14 residues. The CDR3 loop is CASSRDRWNTEAFF. The CDR3 DNA sequence: TGTGCCAGCAGCCGAGACAGATGGAACACTGAAGCTTTCTTT.